These 15 T cell receptor beta chains were all obtained from the same sample, sequenced in a study of T cell responses to AZD1222 COVID-19 vaccine. Profiling relied on immunoSEQ multiplex PCR, and the TCRdb table lists in-frame clones only, not all of them. This table has 150,000 to 200,000 clones, 80% to 90% appearing once. The material sequenced was peripheral blood, taken 28 days after the second dose of the MenACWY control vaccine. These receptors were taken from an adult who received the MenACWY meningococcal vaccine as a control.

This clone came up a few times. The V gene is TRBV3-1 (or the pseudogene TRBV3-2), the J gene TRBJ1-4; 9 nucleotides line up with TRBD1. V was pared by 2 bases and J by 7 bases, with 8 bases of the junction left unmatched. CDR1 LGHDT and CDR2 YNNKEL come from the germline V gene (reference sequence). The CDR3 has 16 residues. CDR3 sequence reads: CASSQNPGQGSEKLFF. The CDR3 nucleotides are TGTGCCAGCAGCCAAAATCCGGGACAGGGAAGTGAAAAACTGTTTTTT.

This chain links TRBV18 with TRBJ1-3; D call uncertain. The CDR3 sequence is 16 residues long. The germline gives CDR1 KGHSH, CDR2 LQKENI. Trimming cost V 0 bases and J 0 bases, with 9 bases left between them. The CDR3 nucleotides are TGTGCCAGCTCACCACCGTACGGCTCCTCTGGAAACACCATATATTTT. Its protein product is CASSPPYGSSGNTIYF.

The chain joins TRBV7-9 to TRBJ1-6; TRBD1 is a possible D gene (5 bases). CDR1 SEHNR and CDR2 FQNEAQ come from the germline V gene (reference sequence). The ends were cut back, 3 bases at V and 12 bases at J, with 12 bases in the middle. The CDR3 has 13 residues. The CDR3 loop reads CASSLEQDQPLHF. DNA for the CDR3: TGTGCCAGCAGCTTGGAACAGGACCAACCCCTCCACTTT.

The sample holds a few counts of this clone. The CDR3 region has the DNA TGTGCCAGCAGTCCAGGGGGGGGCGCGGGCACTGAAGCTTTCTTT. It is translated as CASSPGGGAGTEAFF. The genes are TRBV28 and TRBJ1-1; 7 bases match TRBD1. There are 15 residues in the CDR3. V shed 5 bases, J shed 4 bases, and the junction held 10 bases outside the gene matches. Germline assignment: CDR1 MDHEN and CDR2 SYDVKM.

The chain has TRBV24-1 and TRBJ2-5; 9 bases match TRBD1. Germline CDR1 KGHDR, CDR2 SFDVKD. V gave up 5 bases and J gave up 1 base; unmatched junction bases: 4. The CDR3 has 15 amino acids. CDR3 bases: TGTGCCACCAGTGGTGGGGGACAGGGCCAAGAGACCCAGTACTTC. This translates into CATSGGGQGQETQYF.

The chain uses TRBV7-9 and TRBJ1-2; D is undetermined. The CDR3 has 14 amino acids. V was cut by 4 bases and J by 2 bases, with 11 bases left in between. The germline CDR1 and CDR2 sequences are SEHNR and FQNEAQ (reference sequence). CDR3 coding DNA: TGTGCCAGCAGCTCCTCGGGTGTGAACTATGGCTACACCTTC. Amino acids: CASSSSGVNYGYTF.

The chain uses TRBV19 and TRBJ1-1; no firm D call. There are 15 residues in the CDR3. Germline values: CDR1 LNHDA, CDR2 SQIVND (reference sequence). Between the trimmed V and J ends, which lost 3 bases and 6 bases, there was a span of 17 bases. CDR3 in amino acids: CASSMNGEIEAEAFF. The CDR3 bases are TGTGCCAGTAGTATGAACGGGGAGATCGAAGCTGAAGCTTTCTTT.

The J gene is TRBJ2-3, the V gene TRBV5-1; 9 bases are a match to TRBD2. V was clipped by 1 base and J by 4 bases; unmatched bases: 7. Germline V gene sequence: CDR1 SGHRS, CDR2 YFSETQ. CDR3 length: 16 residues. CDR3 protein: CASSLKAGGVSDTQYF. In DNA form, the CDR3 reads TGCGCCAGCAGCTTGAAAGCGGGAGGAGTCTCAGATACGCAGTATTTT.

This clone was recorded once. The chain carries TRBV3-1 (or the pseudogene TRBV3-2) and TRBJ2-5; no reliable D call. Per the germline V gene, CDR1 is LGHDT and CDR2 is YNNKEL (reference sequence). The ends were cut back, 0 bases at V and 5 bases at J, with 10 bases in the middle. The CDR3 spans 14 residues. CDR3 sequence reads: CASSQDLALETQYF. DNA for the CDR3: TGTGCCAGCAGCCAAGATCTGGCCCTCGAGACCCAGTACTTC.

Points on this clone: At one boundary the junction diverges from the germline segment, which might be a read error. The rearrangement links TRBV6-2 or TRBV6-3 to TRBJ2-7; D possibly corresponds to TRBD2 (7 bases). Germline V gene data show CDR1 as MNHEY and CDR2 as SVGEGT. CDR3 length: 13 residues. CDR3 residues: CASSIRGAGTRGF. CDR3 coding DNA: TGTGCCAGCAGCATCCGGGGGGCAGGAACGAGAGGCTTC.

The rearrangement uses TRBV30 and TRBJ2-2, with D hard to call. The V gene's germline CDR1 is GTSNPN and CDR2 SVGIG (reference sequence). CDR3 size: 14 residues. The germline V and J ends were trimmed by 7 bases and 4 bases, with 16 bases remaining between them. CDR3 sequence reads: CAFQALHLTGELFF. CDR3 coding DNA: TGTGCCTTCCAGGCGCTTCACCTCACCGGGGAGCTGTTTTTT.

The chain has TRBV24-1 and TRBJ1-2; 11 bases map to TRBD1. The germline V gene has CDR1 KGHDR and CDR2 SFDVKD. CDR3 length: 15 amino acids. Trimming cost V 4 bases and J 8 bases; bases outside gene matches: 8. CDR3 residues: CATSDKGQGERGYTF. In nucleotides, the CDR3 is TGTGCCACCAGTGACAAGGGACAGGGGGAACGGGGCTACACCTTC.

The chain employs TRBV9 and TRBJ2-5; a weak D match, TRBD2 (6 bases). This CDR3 has 12 residues. The germline gives CDR1 SGDLS, CDR2 YYNGEE. The V end was cut by 4 bases, the J end by 7 bases, with 11 bases between. The CDR3 DNA reads as TGTGCCAGCAGCAGGGGAGGAGGGACCCAGTACTTC. Protein product: CASSRGGGTQYF.

The chain uses TRBV19 and TRBJ2-6, with D unclear. In germline, CDR1 is LNHDA, CDR2 SQIVND (reference sequence). V was trimmed by 3 bases and J by 4 bases, leaving 16 bases between them. There are 17 residues in the CDR3. For the CDR3, the DNA is TGTGCCAGTAGTATTTCGGCAGCCCGGACCGGGGCCAACGTCCTGACTTTC. Translated: CASSISAARTGANVLTF.

The chain couples TRBV24-1 to TRBJ2-3, with TRBD2 matching over 10 bases. J was trimmed by 2 bases and V by 2 bases; bases with no gene match: 6. The CDR3 sequence is 17 residues long. Germline V CDR1 and CDR2: KGHDR, SFDVKD. CDR3 in amino acids: CATSDSATSGTTDTQYF. CDR3 in DNA: TGTGCCACCAGTGATTCCGCCACTAGCGGGACCACAGATACGCAGTATTTT.